These 16 T cell receptor beta chains came from one sample sequenced in a study of vaccination and CD4 T cells after COVID-19. The Oncomine TCR Beta short-read assay was applied to DNA of cultured CD4+ T cells. TCRdb called the PCR reads again in MiXCR, with one record for every CDR3 protein. This table has some 20,000 distinct CDR3 sequences, approximately 62% appearing once. Their recognized antigens are unknown. Noted treatment: approximately nine-day PBMC culture with coronavirus spike peptide pools or control peptides (ViraFEST assay). Sequencing input: CD4+ T cells from blood, cultured in vitro. The receptors here all came from a human donor who had recovered from COVID-19.

This clonotype was found once. The chain joins TRBV6-5 to TRBJ1-1, with D possibly TRBD1 on 5 matching bases. Trimming cost V 0 bases and J 5 bases, with 22 bases left between them. Germline V lookup: CDR1 MNHEY, CDR2 SVGAGI. The CDR3 runs to 18 residues. CDR3 region: CASSYSRSRRGVNTEAFF. Written as DNA, the CDR3 is TGTGCCAGCAGTTACTCGAGATCCCGTCGAGGGGTAAATACTGAAGCTTTCTTT.

Regarding this clonotype: At one of its ends the junction is not consistent with the germline gene, which may arise from a read error. The chain joins TRBV24-1 to TRBJ1-5; TRBD1 matches 9 bases. CDR3 length equals 15 residues. Germline CDR1 and CDR2: KGHDR and SFDVKD. CDR3 in amino acids: CATSEPGQGSQSQHF. The CDR3, as DNA: TGTGCCACCAGTGAACCGGGACAGGGAAGTCAGTCCCAGCATTTT.

The V gene is TRBV2, the J gene TRBJ2-3, with 7 bases aligning to TRBD2. The CDR3 sequence is 14 residues long. Germline values: CDR1 SNHLY, CDR2 FYNNEI. V trimming: 6 bases; J trimming: 0 bases; junction bases outside the gene matches: 3. The CDR3 spells CASRHGGSTDTQYF. The CDR3, as DNA: TGTGCCAGCAGGCACGGGGGGAGCACAGATACGCAGTATTTT.

This chain connects TRBV7-2 to TRBJ2-3, with a weak D call TRBD2 (5 bases). V was trimmed by 4 bases and J by 2 bases, leaving 13 bases between them. This CDR3 has 15 amino acids. Germline V CDR1 and CDR2: SGHTA, FQGNSA. This CDR3 reads CASSWKGRDTDTQYF. DNA of the CDR3: TGTGCCAGCAGCTGGAAAGGGAGAGACACAGATACGCAGTATTTT.

The rearrangement uses TRBV6-2 or TRBV6-3 and TRBJ2-7; 14 bases are shared with TRBD2. V gave up 7 bases and J gave up 2 bases; unmatched junction bases: 4. From germline, CDR1 is MNHEY and CDR2 SVGEGT. This CDR3 comprises 15 residues. The CDR3 region has the DNA TGTGCCAGCAATCGACTAGCGGGGGGGACCTACGAGCAGTACTTC. Amino acids: CASNRLAGGTYEQYF.

The rearrangement joins TRBV19 to TRBJ1-1; 9 bases match TRBD1. Germline CDR1 and CDR2: LNHDA and SQIVND (reference sequence). CDR3 length: 16 amino acids. J gave up 5 bases and V 5 bases, and 12 bases lay outside the gene matches. CDR3 coding DNA: TGTGCCAGTAGTCCCGGGACAGGGAGTTTTCGTACTGAAGCTTTCTTT. Its translation is CASSPGTGSFRTEAFF.

The chain recombines TRBV5-1 with TRBJ1-5, with no clear D. Germline CDR1 SGHRS, CDR2 YFSETQ. The CDR3 length is 16 residues. The V end was cut by 3 bases, the J end by 3 bases, with 16 bases between. CDR3 loop: CASSSGSADVNQPQHF. Here the CDR3 DNA reads TGCGCCAGCAGCTCGGGGTCGGCGGATGTCAATCAGCCCCAGCATTTT. Using reference TRBV5-1 and TRBJ1-5 for the parts outside the CDR3, the full variable domain is KAGVTQTPRYLIKTRGQQVTLSCSPISGHRSVSWYQQTPGQGLQFLFEYFSETQRNKGNFPGRFSGRQFSNSRSEMNVSTLELGDSALYLCASSSGSADVNQPQHFGDGTRLSIL.

With regard to this clonotype: Compared with germline, one end of the junction differs, possibly owing to a read error. This chain connects TRBV7-3 to TRBJ2-3; TRBD2 might be the D (6 bases). Germline lookup yields CDR1 SGHTA and CDR2 FQGTGA. The CDR3 covers 15 residues. As DNA, the CDR3 is TGCGCCAGCAGTCTAGGAGGGCACAGCACAGATACGCAGTATTTT. This sequence encodes CASSLGGHSTDTQYF.

Comments on this clonotype: The conserved phenylalanine or tryptophan is not found at the CDR3 terminus, so this likely reflects a read error. The rearrangement uses TRBV28 and TRBJ2-7, with 7 bases lining up with TRBD1. Matching the DNA end better, TRBJ2-5 makes the J call doubtful. CDR3 length equals 14 residues. The germline gives CDR1 MDHEN, CDR2 SYDVKM. CDR3 amino acids: CASSLKGAWETQYS. The CDR3 DNA reads TGTGCCAGCAGTTTAAAGGGGGCTTGGGAGACCCAGTACTCC.

The V call is TRBV7-2, the J call TRBJ1-1; D unclear. V was pared by 5 bases and J by 5 bases, with 15 bases between. Germline loops: CDR1 SGHTA, CDR2 FQGNSA. The CDR3 consists of 14 residues. CDR3 in amino acids: CASSPEGGWTEAFF. Here the CDR3 DNA reads TGTGCCAGCAGCCCGGAGGGTGGGTGGACTGAAGCTTTCTTT.

This clonotype has more than one count but fewer than ten. The V call is TRBV6-2 or TRBV6-3, the J call TRBJ2-3; 9 bases align to TRBD2. The CDR3 is made up of 16 amino acids. CDR1 and CDR2 from the germline V gene are MNHEY and SVGEGT. V dropped 2 bases and J dropped 2; count of bases not matched to a gene: 5. CDR3 coding DNA: TGTGCCAGCAGTTACCCCAGCGGGGGGATCACAGATACGCAGTATTTT. Translated, it gives CASSYPSGGITDTQYF.

The chain uses TRBV6-2 or TRBV6-3 and TRBJ2-3; 11 bases agree with TRBD2. From germline, CDR1 is MNHEY and CDR2 SVGEGT. The ends lost 4 bases at V and 5 bases at J; junction bases unmatched: 5. The CDR3 runs 15 residues. The CDR3 DNA sequence: TGTGCCAGCAGTTTTAGCGGGGGGGCCGTAGATACGCAGTATTTT. Translating it yields CASSFSGGAVDTQYF.

This chain's CDR3 is CSARMTSGRGETQYF. The CDR3 region has the DNA TGCAGTGCTAGAATGACTAGCGGGAGAGGAGAGACCCAGTACTTC. The chain is built from TRBV20-1 and TRBJ2-5; 12 bases fit TRBD2. Germline lookup yields CDR1 DFQATT and CDR2 SNEGSKA (reference sequence). V was pared by 2 bases and J by 4 bases, with 5 bases of the junction left unmatched. The CDR3 is 15 amino acids.

V gene TRBV6-2 or TRBV6-3 combines with J gene TRBJ2-3; D is ambiguous. CDR1 MNHEY and CDR2 SVGEGT come from the germline V gene. V dropped 7 bases and J dropped 8 bases, with 16 bases sitting between them. This CDR3 comprises 13 residues. The chain's CDR3 is CASTARPVTTQYF. The CDR3 bases are TGTGCCAGCACTGCCAGGCCCGTAACTACGCAGTATTTT.

This chain joins TRBV20-1 and TRBJ2-2; D might be TRBD1 (6 bases). The CDR3 is made up of 17 amino acids. Trimming pared 0 bases from V and 5 bases from J, leaving 19 bases between. Germline assignment: CDR1 DFQATT and CDR2 SNEGSKA (reference sequence). The CDR3: CSARDRVRGFNTGELFF. The CDR3 nucleotides read TGCAGTGCTAGAGATAGGGTCAGGGGTTTTAATACCGGGGAGCTGTTTTTT.

The chain links TRBV6-4 to TRBJ1-1, with D unclear. V was pared by 6 bases and J by 1 base, with 12 bases between. The germline V gene encodes CDR1 MRHNA and CDR2 SNTAGT. This CDR3 region has 14 residues. In DNA form, the CDR3 reads TGTGCCAGCAGAGAGACGGATACGAACACTGAAGCTTTCTTT. Amino acid sequence: CASRETDTNTEAFF.